The 15 T cell receptor beta chains below all came from one sample that was sequenced in a study of cytomegalovirus exposure and HLA in healthy donors. Primers for the PCR totalled 60 Vbeta and 13 Jbeta. Produced via immunoSEQ multiplex PCR; TCRdb's table is partial and in-frame only. The sample lists about 210,000 clones, around 80% occurring once. The sequenced sample consisted of PBMCs. The receptors were sampled from a man aged 35 to 55 in good health and CMV-seropositive.

V gene TRBV5-1 combines with J gene TRBJ2-5, with 8 bases identical to TRBD1. The CDR3 has 14 residues. Per germline, CDR1 SGHRS and CDR2 YFSETQ. The J segment lost 4 bases and the V segment lost 4 bases, leaving 6 bases of the junction unmatched. The CDR3 region has the DNA TGCGCCAGCAGCCCTACAGGGGGACGAGAGACCCAGTACTTC. This translates into CASSPTGGRETQYF.

This clone was seen just once. The chain links TRBV2 to TRBJ2-5, with 7 bases that match TRBD2. This CDR3 has 15 amino acids. Germline V lookup: CDR1 SNHLY, CDR2 FYNNEI. J was trimmed by 3 bases and V by 5 bases; bases with no gene match: 9. Here the CDR3 reads CASSYSGLSKETQYF. In DNA form, the CDR3 reads TGTGCCAGCAGTTACTCGGGACTATCTAAAGAGACCCAGTACTTC.

The V call is TRBV7-6, the J call TRBJ1-3; D remains unclear. The ends were cut back, 0 bases at V and 4 bases at J, with 4 bases in the middle. The CDR3 contains 13 residues. Germline CDR1 reads SGHVS; CDR2 reads FNYEAQ. DNA for the CDR3: TGTGCCAGCAGCTTAGCGCTAGGAAACACCATATATTTT. Translation gives CASSLALGNTIYF.

The chain uses TRBV5-1 and TRBJ2-1; 11 nucleotides line up with TRBD2. V shed 2 bases, J shed 7 bases, and the junction held 5 bases outside the gene matches. This CDR3 spans 15 amino acids. Germline V gene sequence: CDR1 SGHRS, CDR2 YFSETQ. CDR3 DNA sequence: TGCGCCAGCAGCTTTAGCGGGAGGGGGTTGAATGAGCAGTTCTTC. Translation gives CASSFSGRGLNEQFF.

The CDR3 DNA reads TGTGCCACCAGCTACGGGACTCCCCCGGATACGCAGTATTTT. Translating gives CATSYGTPPDTQYF. The V call is TRBV15, the J call TRBJ2-3, with D tentatively TRBD2 (6 bases). The germline V gene encodes CDR1 LNHNV and CDR2 YYDKDF (reference sequence). The V end was cut by 5 bases, the J end by 6 bases, with 15 bases between. CDR3 length: 14 amino acids.

The chain is built from TRBV27 and TRBJ2-1; D perhaps matches TRBD2 (5 bases). The germline CDR1 and CDR2 sequences are MNHEY and SMNVEV (reference sequence). Trimming removed 6 bases from V and 2 bases from J, with 14 bases in between. The CDR3 covers 15 residues. Written as DNA, the CDR3 is TGTGCCAGCAGGAACCCCCGGGAAACCTACAATGAGCAGTTCTTC. Translation: CASRNPRETYNEQFF.

V gene TRBV5-6 combines with J gene TRBJ1-1, with D possibly TRBD1 on 6 matching bases. V lost 1 base and J lost 11, with 15 bases in between. This CDR3 is built from 13 residues. Germline V gives CDR1 SGHDT, CDR2 YYEEEE. The CDR3: CASSLRQGSEAFF. The CDR3 nucleotides are TGTGCCAGCAGCTTGCGGCAGGGGAGTGAGGCTTTCTTT. Looking up the rest from reference TRBV5-6 and TRBJ1-1 gives the full variable domain: DAGVTQSPTHLIKTRGQQVTLRCSPKSGHDTVSWYQQALGQGPQFIFQYYEEEERQRGNFPDRFSGHQFPNYSSELNVNALLLGDSALYLCASSLRQGSEAFFGQGTRLTVV.

The chain employs TRBV30 and TRBJ1-1; D unclear. This CDR3 spans 14 amino acids. V was clipped by 1 base and J by 1 base, with 10 bases between them. Germline V gene data show CDR1 as GTSNPN and CDR2 as SVGIG (reference sequence). In DNA, the CDR3 is TGTGCCTGGAGTGACCCTAACCCGAACACTGAAGCTTTCTTT. It yields the protein CAWSDPNPNTEAFF.

This clone has more than one count but fewer than ten. The chain uses TRBV6-1 and TRBJ1-1; TRBD1 agrees at 8 bases. The germline gives CDR1 MNHNS, CDR2 SASEGT. CDR3 size: 15 residues. J gave up 2 bases and V 3 bases, and 5 bases lay outside the gene matches. CDR3 amino acids: CASSDRDRLNTEAFF. The CDR3 bases are TGTGCCAGCAGTGACCGGGACAGGCTTAACACTGAAGCTTTCTTT.

The chain employs TRBV6-5 and TRBJ1-1, with D unclear. This CDR3 has 15 amino acids. Germline loops: CDR1 MNHEY, CDR2 SVGAGI. V shed 6 bases and J shed 0 bases, with 14 bases lying between them. The CDR3 sequence is CASSSIGFMNTEAFF. The CDR3 DNA reads as TGTGCCAGCAGCTCCATTGGCTTCATGAACACTGAAGCTTTCTTT.

The chain uses TRBV23-1 and TRBJ1-2; no clear D. TRBV23-1 is given ORF status, its function remaining uncertain. The germline V and J ends were trimmed by 6 bases and 8 bases, with 22 bases remaining between them. The CDR3 runs 15 residues. CDR3 bases: TGCGCCAGCAGCCAAATAGGTCCGGTCCAGAGGGGCTACACCTTC. Translated, it gives CASSQIGPVQRGYTF.

The chain couples TRBV19 to TRBJ1-1; 8 bases map to TRBD1. Unmatched junction bases numbered 7, after V lost 5 bases and J lost 5 bases. The length of the CDR3 is 14 residues. Germline V gene lookup returns CDR1 LNHDA and CDR2 SQIVND (reference sequence). The CDR3 loop reads CASSGQGRVTEAFF. Here the CDR3 DNA reads TGTGCCAGTAGTGGACAGGGAAGGGTGACTGAAGCTTTCTTT.

The chain links TRBV7-9 to TRBJ1-1; a possible D gene is TRBD1 (6 bases). Between the trimmed V and J ends, which lost 5 bases and 2 bases, there was a span of 15 bases. Germline values: CDR1 SEHNR, CDR2 FQNEAQ (reference sequence). The CDR3 runs 15 residues. The CDR3 coding sequence is TGTGCCAGCAGCCCTTTGGAACAGGGCAACACTGAAGCTTTCTTT. Translated: CASSPLEQGNTEAFF.

The V and J genes are TRBV7-8 and TRBJ2-1; 15 bases line up with TRBD2. The CDR3 length is 15 residues. Germline lookup yields CDR1 SGHVS and CDR2 FQNEAQ. Trimming cost V 1 base and J 10 bases; bases outside gene matches: 2. The CDR3 nucleotides read TGTGCCAGCAGCTTAGGAGGGACTAGCGGGAGGGAGCAGTTCTTC. It translates to CASSLGGTSGREQFF.

The J gene is TRBJ1-6, the V gene TRBV7-9; TRBD1 matches at 7 bases. With 0 bases clipped from V and 7 bases from J, the junction kept 3 bases outside the gene matches. The CDR3 runs to 15 residues. Germline V gene sequence: CDR1 SEHNR, CDR2 FQNEAQ (reference sequence). CDR3 in amino acids: CASSLALQGNSPLHF. In nucleotides, the CDR3 is TGTGCCAGCAGCTTAGCACTACAGGGGAATTCACCCCTCCACTTT.